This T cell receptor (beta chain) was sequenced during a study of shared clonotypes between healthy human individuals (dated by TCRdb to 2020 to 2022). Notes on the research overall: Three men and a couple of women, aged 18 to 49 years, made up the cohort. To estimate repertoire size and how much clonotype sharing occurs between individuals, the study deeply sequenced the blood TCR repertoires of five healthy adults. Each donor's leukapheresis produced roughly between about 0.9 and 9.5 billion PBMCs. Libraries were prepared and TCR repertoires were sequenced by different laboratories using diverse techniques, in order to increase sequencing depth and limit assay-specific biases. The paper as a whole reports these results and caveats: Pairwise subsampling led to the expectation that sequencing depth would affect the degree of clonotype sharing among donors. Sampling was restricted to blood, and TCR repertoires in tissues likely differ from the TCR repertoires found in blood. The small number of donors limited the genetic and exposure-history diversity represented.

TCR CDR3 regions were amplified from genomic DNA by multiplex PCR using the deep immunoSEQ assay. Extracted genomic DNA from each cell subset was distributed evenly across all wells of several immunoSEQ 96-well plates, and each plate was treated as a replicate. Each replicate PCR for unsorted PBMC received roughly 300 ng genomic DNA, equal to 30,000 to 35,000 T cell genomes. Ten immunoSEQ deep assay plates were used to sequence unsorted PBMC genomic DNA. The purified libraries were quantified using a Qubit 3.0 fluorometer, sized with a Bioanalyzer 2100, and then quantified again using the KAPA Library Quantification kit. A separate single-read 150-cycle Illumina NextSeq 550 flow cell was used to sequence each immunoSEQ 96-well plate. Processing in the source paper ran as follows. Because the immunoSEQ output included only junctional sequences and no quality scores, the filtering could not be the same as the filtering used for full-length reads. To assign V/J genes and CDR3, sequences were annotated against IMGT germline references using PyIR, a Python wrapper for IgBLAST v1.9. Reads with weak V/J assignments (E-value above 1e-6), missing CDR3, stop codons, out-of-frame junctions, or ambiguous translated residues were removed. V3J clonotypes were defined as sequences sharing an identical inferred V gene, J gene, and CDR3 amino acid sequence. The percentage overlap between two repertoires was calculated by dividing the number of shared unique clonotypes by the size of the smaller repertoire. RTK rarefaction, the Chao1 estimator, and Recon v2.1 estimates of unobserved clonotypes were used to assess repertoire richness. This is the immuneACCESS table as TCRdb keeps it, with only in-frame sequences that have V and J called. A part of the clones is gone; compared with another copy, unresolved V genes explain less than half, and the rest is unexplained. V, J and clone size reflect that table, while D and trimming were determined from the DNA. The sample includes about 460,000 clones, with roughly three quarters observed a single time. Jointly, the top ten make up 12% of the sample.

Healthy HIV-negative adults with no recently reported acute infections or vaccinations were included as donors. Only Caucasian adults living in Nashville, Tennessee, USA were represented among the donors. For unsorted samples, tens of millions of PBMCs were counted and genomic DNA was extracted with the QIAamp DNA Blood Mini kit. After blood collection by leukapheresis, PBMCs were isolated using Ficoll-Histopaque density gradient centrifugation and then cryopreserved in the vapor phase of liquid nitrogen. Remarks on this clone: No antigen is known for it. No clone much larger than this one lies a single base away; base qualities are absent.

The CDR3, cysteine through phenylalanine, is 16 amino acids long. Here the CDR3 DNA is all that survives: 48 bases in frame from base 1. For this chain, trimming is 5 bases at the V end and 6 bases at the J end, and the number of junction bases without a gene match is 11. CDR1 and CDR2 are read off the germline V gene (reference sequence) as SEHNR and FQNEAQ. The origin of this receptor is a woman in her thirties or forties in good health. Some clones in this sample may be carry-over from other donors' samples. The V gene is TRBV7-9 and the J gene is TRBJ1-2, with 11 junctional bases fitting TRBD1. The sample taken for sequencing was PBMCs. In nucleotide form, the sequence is TGTGCCAGCAGCCGAGAGAGAGGGACAGGGGGAAATGGCTACACCTTC. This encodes CASSRERGTGGNGYTF.